These 28 T cell receptor beta chains were sequenced from one sample in a study of shared clonotypes between healthy human individuals. Terminally differentiated effector memory CD45RA+ cells were excluded from the naive CD8 cells, which were CD45RO-negative and positively selected for CCR7. The data were produced by immunoSEQ multiplex PCR, yet TCRdb's version contains in-frame clones alone and is incomplete. The sample lists more than 2 million clones, roughly 94% seen once, with 0.9% to 1.4% in the top ten. The sequencing sample was made of naive CD8+ T cells sorted from blood. These receptors all come from a man younger than 35 in good health.

The CDR3: CASSQARALNTEAFF. CDR3 bases: TGCGCCAGCAGCCAAGCACGGGCGCTGAACACTGAAGCTTTCTTT. V gene TRBV4-1 combines with J gene TRBJ1-1; D ambiguous. Trimming took 1 base from V and 0 from J, leaving 9 bases between them. The CDR3 spans 15 residues. In germline, CDR1 is MGHRA, CDR2 YSYEKL.

The chain joins TRBV6-6 to TRBJ1-5; D is unclear. There are 15 residues in the CDR3. CDR1 is MNHNY and CDR2 is SVGAGI in the germline V gene (reference sequence). V lost 4 bases to trimming and J lost 5 bases, with 15 bases between them. The CDR3 DNA sequence: TGTGCCAGCAGTTCACTGGACCCCTTGGATCAGCCCCAGCATTTT. As protein: CASSSLDPLDQPQHF.

The chain joins TRBV27 to TRBJ1-4, with D perhaps TRBD1 (6 bases). The germline CDR1 and CDR2 sequences are MNHEY and SMNVEV (reference sequence). V lost 5 bases and J lost 3, with 10 bases in between. CDR3 length equals 14 residues. As DNA, the CDR3 is TGTGCCAGCAGTATTACAGGGTCTAATGAAAAACTGTTTTTT. Translation gives CASSITGSNEKLFF.

The V and J genes are TRBV25-1 and TRBJ1-6; D is unclear. Germline V CDR1 and CDR2: MGHDK, SYGVNS. Trimming shortened V by 4 bases and J by 0 bases, and 7 bases separated the two germline ends. This CDR3 is built from 15 residues. CDR3: CASSAPGSYNSPLHF. CDR3 coding DNA: TGTGCCAGCAGTGCACCAGGCTCCTATAATTCACCCCTCCACTTT.

This sequence joins TRBV27 and TRBJ1-6; D unresolved. The V end lost 5 bases, the J end lost 10 bases, and 12 bases lay between the germline ends. Germline V lookup: CDR1 MNHEY, CDR2 SMNVEV (reference sequence). The CDR3 is 13 residues long. The CDR3: CASSATTESPLHF. DNA of the CDR3: TGTGCCAGCAGTGCAACGACTGAATCACCCCTCCACTTT.

The chain carries TRBV5-6 and TRBJ1-2, with D tentatively TRBD1 (5 bases). V was shortened by 6 bases and J by 8 bases, with 14 bases between the two germline ends. The CDR3 extends over 12 amino acids. Germline assignment: CDR1 SGHDT and CDR2 YYEEEE. The CDR3 here is CASTPLGGGYTF. In DNA, the CDR3 is TGTGCCAGCACCCCCCTGGGGGGGGGCTACACCTTC.

The chain has TRBV19 and TRBJ1-1; D gene ambiguous. Germline-derived CDR1 and CDR2 are LNHDA and SQIVND (reference sequence). The CDR3 loop spans 14 amino acids. Between the trimmed V and J ends, which lost 5 bases and 7 bases, there was a span of 17 bases. In DNA form, the CDR3 reads TGTGCCAGTAGTCCGGGAGTAGGAGCGTTTGAAGCTTTCTTT. Its protein is CASSPGVGAFEAFF. Full variable domain (outside the CDR3, taken from reference TRBV19 and TRBJ1-1): DGGITQSPKYLFRKEGQNVTLSCEQNLNHDAMYWYRQDPGQGLRLIYYSQIVNDFQKGDIAEGYSVSREKKESFPLTVTSAQKNPTAFYLCASSPGVGAFEAFFGQGTRLTVV.

The V and J genes are TRBV5-1 and TRBJ2-7, with 10 bases identical to TRBD1. The CDR3 spans 18 residues. Germline trimming cut 1 base from V and 4 bases from J; bases unmatched to any gene: 14. Germline lookup yields CDR1 SGHRS and CDR2 YFSETQ. The CDR3 is CASSLWGQGSSEGYEQYF. CDR3 DNA sequence: TGCGCCAGCAGCTTGTGGGGACAGGGGTCCTCAGAAGGTTACGAGCAGTACTTC.

This CDR3 is CASSDREDEQFF. The CDR3 DNA reads TGTGCCAGCAGCGACAGGGAGGATGAGCAGTTCTTC. The V gene is TRBV7-3, the J gene TRBJ2-1; D perhaps matches TRBD1 (7 bases). Trimming took off 5 bases at V and 8 bases at J, with 10 bases between the two ends. There are 12 residues in the CDR3. From germline, CDR1 is SGHTA and CDR2 FQGTGA.

The table lists this clone with a count of one. The chain carries TRBV5-6 and TRBJ1-3; 8 bases line up with TRBD1. The CDR3 contains 17 residues. The trim removed 1 base at V and 3 bases at J, leaving 9 bases unmatched. Looked up from germline, CDR1 is SGHDT and CDR2 is YYEEEE. The CDR3 region is CASSLLYRGIHGNTIYF. The CDR3 DNA is TGTGCCAGCAGCTTGCTTTACAGGGGGATCCATGGAAACACCATATATTTT.

This chain links TRBV20-1 with TRBJ2-5; tentatively, D is TRBD1 (5 bases). V was pared by 4 bases and J by 3 bases, with 6 bases between. Germline assignment: CDR1 DFQATT and CDR2 SNEGSKA (reference sequence). The CDR3 length is 11 residues. The CDR3 nucleotides are TGCAGTGCTAACAGGAAAGAGACCCAGTACTTC. It translates to CSANRKETQYF.

Comments on this clone: A junction end diverges from the germline sequence, so it may reflect a read error. Other nucleotide sequences in the sample specify the same CDR3. The chain uses TRBV30 and TRBJ2-2; D possibly corresponds to TRBD2 (5 bases). The CDR3 loop spans 14 amino acids. CDR1 is GTSNPN and CDR2 is SVGIG in the germline V gene (reference sequence). In nucleotides, the CDR3 is TGTGCCTGGAGTGCCGGCAGGAACACCGGGGAGCTGTTCTTT. Protein product: CAWSAGRNTGELFF.

The chain recombines TRBV13 with TRBJ1-2, with 10 nucleotides matching TRBD1. Germline lookup yields CDR1 PRHDT and CDR2 FYEKMQ (reference sequence). The CDR3 totals 15 residues. The J segment lost 5 bases and the V segment lost 3 bases, leaving 6 bases of the junction unmatched. CDR3 nucleotide sequence: TGTGCCAGCAGCTTCGGGACAGGGGCAATATATGGCTACACCTTC. It encodes CASSFGTGAIYGYTF. Filled out from reference TRBV13 and TRBJ1-2, the complete variable domain reads AAGVIQSPRHLIKEKRETATLKCYPIPRHDTVYWYQQGPGQDPQFLISFYEKMQSDKGSIPDRFSAQQFSDYHSELNMSSLELGDSALYFCASSFGTGAIYGYTFGSGTRLTVV.

In nucleotides, the CDR3 is TGCGCCAGCAGGACTGACGCGGCCTACGAGCAGTACTTC. Translation gives CASRTDAAYEQYF. The chain joins TRBV5-1 to TRBJ2-7, with unresolved D. CDR1 and CDR2 from the germline V gene are SGHRS and YFSETQ. Trimming took 5 bases from V and 2 from J, leaving 11 bases between them. The CDR3 sequence is 13 residues long.

The chain uses TRBV27 and TRBJ1-4, with D possibly TRBD1 on 5 matching bases. Trimming removed 2 bases at V and 8 bases at J, with 15 bases between. The CDR3 has 15 amino acids. Germline CDR1 reads MNHEY; CDR2 reads SMNVEV (reference sequence). The CDR3 nucleotides read TGTGCCAGCAGTTTAAGTATGGGGGTAGGCGAAAAACTGTTTTTT. Translating it yields CASSLSMGVGEKLFF.

The chain joins TRBV6-1 to TRBJ2-7, with D tentatively TRBD2 (5 bases). V lost 2 bases and J lost 2, with 10 bases in between. Per germline, CDR1 MNHNS and CDR2 SASEGT. This CDR3 is built from 14 residues. The CDR3, as DNA: TGTGCCAGCAGTGAAAAGAGGGTCCCCTACGAGCAGTACTTC. Its translation: CASSEKRVPYEQYF.

CDR3 amino acids: CASSLALGGQNSEKLFF. CDR3 DNA sequence: TGTGCCAGCAGCTTAGCGTTGGGGGGACAGAACAGTGAAAAACTGTTTTTT. The V and J genes are TRBV7-9 and TRBJ1-4, with TRBD1 identical over 7 bases. The trim removed 0 bases at V and 7 bases at J, leaving 11 bases unmatched. CDR3 length equals 17 residues. Germline loops: CDR1 SEHNR, CDR2 FQNEAQ (reference sequence).

This clone was recorded once. The chain couples TRBV27 to TRBJ2-7; tentative D call: TRBD2 (7 bases). The CDR3 spans 16 residues. From germline, CDR1 is MNHEY and CDR2 SMNVEV (reference sequence). Trimming took 0 bases from V and 2 from J, leaving 14 bases between them. CDR3: CASSLSQAGAPYEQYF. CDR3 in DNA: TGTGCCAGCAGTTTATCTCAGGCGGGGGCCCCCTACGAGCAGTACTTC.

The chain has TRBV5-6 and TRBJ2-7; TRBD2 matches at 7 bases. Trimming cost V 0 bases and J 1 base; bases outside gene matches: 4. The V gene's germline CDR1 is SGHDT and CDR2 YYEEEE. This CDR3 is built from 15 residues. The CDR3 nucleotides read TGTGCCAGCAGCTTGGGACTAGCCCGTTCCTACGAGCAGTACTTC. Translation: CASSLGLARSYEQYF.

The rearrangement joins TRBV7-9 to TRBJ2-5; D tentatively fits TRBD1 or TRBD2 (6 bases each). V dropped 4 bases and J dropped 0 bases, with 21 bases sitting between them. The germline V gene encodes CDR1 SEHNR and CDR2 FQNEAQ (reference sequence). The CDR3 runs 18 residues. The CDR3 region has the DNA TGTGCCAGCAGCTCCAACACGGCGGGGACAAAGTACCAAGAGACCCAGTACTTC. Translating it yields CASSSNTAGTKYQETQYF.

The V and J genes are TRBV30 and TRBJ2-3; either TRBD1 or TRBD2 may supply D (6 bases each). CDR3 length: 17 residues. V was trimmed by 4 bases and J by 1 base, leaving 21 bases between them. Per the germline V gene, CDR1 is GTSNPN and CDR2 is SVGIG (reference sequence). The CDR3 region is CAWMDGEAGGGTDTQYF. The CDR3 DNA reads as TGTGCCTGGATGGACGGGGAAGCCGGGGGCGGCACAGATACGCAGTATTTT.

This rearrangement joins TRBV7-9 to TRBJ2-7, with TRBD1 matching over 7 bases. V shed 5 bases and J 1 base; nucleotides not matched to a gene: 8. CDR3 size: 15 residues. Germline CDR1 reads SEHNR; CDR2 reads FQNEAQ (reference sequence). CDR3 in amino acids: CASSTGTAPSYEQYF. The CDR3 DNA is TGTGCCAGCAGCACAGGGACAGCCCCATCCTACGAGCAGTACTTC.

The rearrangement links TRBV6-6 to TRBJ1-2; D not resolved. Trimming left V 0 bases short and J 1 base short, with 6 bases between. Germline V gives CDR1 MNHNY, CDR2 SVGAGI (reference sequence). This CDR3 is 14 amino acids long. For the CDR3, the DNA is TGTGCCAGCAGTTACTCTGGGGTTAACTATGGCTACACCTTC. Its translation is CASSYSGVNYGYTF.

The chain links TRBV4-1 to TRBJ2-1, with 13 positions matching TRBD2. The CDR3 is 15 residues long. Germline V lookup: CDR1 MGHRA, CDR2 YSYEKL. The J segment lost 3 bases and the V segment lost 4 bases, leaving 0 bases of the junction unmatched. In nucleotides, the CDR3 is TGCGCCAGCAGCCGGACTAGCGGGGGCTACAATGAGCAGTTCTTC. Translating gives CASSRTSGGYNEQFF.

The V and J genes are TRBV27 and TRBJ2-1; 13 bases agree with TRBD2. With V trimmed by 6 bases and J by 4 bases, 12 bases remained unmatched. The CDR3 covers 18 residues. CDR1 is MNHEY and CDR2 is SMNVEV in the germline V gene (reference sequence). This CDR3 is CASSILGTSGTYYNEQFF. The CDR3 DNA is TGTGCCAGCAGCATCCTCGGGACTAGCGGGACCTATTACAATGAGCAGTTCTTC.

The rearrangement joins TRBV4-3 to TRBJ2-7, with 7 bases aligning to TRBD2. This CDR3 is 14 amino acids long. The germline gives CDR1 LGHNA, CDR2 YSLEER. V shed 3 bases and J 3 bases; nucleotides not matched to a gene: 5. The CDR3 DNA reads TGCGCCAGCAGCCACCACGGGGGGAGCTACGAGCAGTACTTC. Translating gives CASSHHGGSYEQYF.

The chain employs TRBV27 and TRBJ2-2; 7 nucleotides agree with TRBD1. The CDR3 contains 16 residues. Looked up from germline, CDR1 is MNHEY and CDR2 is SMNVEV (reference sequence). V lost 4 bases and J lost 1; bases outside the gene matches: 6. The CDR3 reads CASSSWTGLNTGELFF. In DNA, the CDR3 is TGTGCCAGCAGTTCCTGGACAGGTTTGAACACCGGGGAGCTGTTTTTT.

This chain links TRBV4-3 with TRBJ2-1; 10 positions agree with TRBD2. Germline CDR1 reads LGHNA; CDR2 reads YSLEER. The CDR3 runs 19 residues. The trim removed 0 bases at V and 4 bases at J, leaving 12 bases unmatched. CDR3 nucleotides: TGCGCCAGCAGCCAAGATCCGCTAGCGGGAGAGGATGATTACAATGAGCAGTTCTTC. This gives the protein CASSQDPLAGEDDYNEQFF.